Listed below are T cell receptor beta chains from one sample, sequenced in a study of T cells after posttransplantation cyclophosphamide. Sequencing was performed with immunoSEQ multiplex PCR; in TCRdb, only in-frame clones are kept and a portion is missing. The sample lists about 33,000 clones, none appearing once, the ten largest making up 4% to 5.5%. Sequencing was carried out using PBMCs. All receptors come from a woman aged 25 to 39 in good health and a related stem cell transplant donor. Each CDR3 is given with its conserved first and last residue. Fields, in order: V gene, J gene, CDR3 protein.

V: TRBV12-3/TRBV12-4; J: TRBJ2-7; CDR3: CASRSGTSSYEQYF
V: TRBV18; J: TRBJ1-5; CDR3: CASSPGGNQPQHF
V: TRBV11-2; J: TRBJ1-4; CDR3: CASSWDRGPTNEKLFF
V: TRBV2; J: TRBJ2-1; CDR3: CASSEAPPGSYNEQFF
V: TRBV5-4; J: TRBJ1-6; CDR3: CASSLFGAGPSPLHF
V: TRBV28; J: TRBJ2-2; CDR3: CASSRGVAGELFF
V: TRBV7-2; J: TRBJ2-5; CDR3: CASSRGNPGAQETQYF
V: TRBV11-3; J: TRBJ2-1; CDR3: CASSLEGGDYNEQFF
V: TRBV18; J: TRBJ2-2; CDR3: CASSPLGQNTGELFF
V: TRBV24-1; J: TRBJ2-2; CDR3: CATSDPGTGNTGELFF
V: TRBV27; J: TRBJ2-5; CDR3: CASSLSGSGMEETQYF
V: TRBV9; J: TRBJ2-2; CDR3: CASTKTGLNTGELFF
V: TRBV27; J: TRBJ1-2; CDR3: CASSSLRGDYGYTF
V: TRBV2; J: TRBJ1-6; CDR3: CASSWGQGNSPLHF
V: TRBV29-1; J: TRBJ2-4; CDR3: CSVEDVIDRGRLKNIQYF
V: TRBV2; J: TRBJ1-6; CDR3: CASSMGHPNSPLHF
V: TRBV12-3/TRBV12-4; J: TRBJ1-2; CDR3: CASSLTGTGFYGYTF
V: TRBV4-3; J: TRBJ1-1; CDR3: CARVGGTHTEAFF
V: TRBV28; J: TRBJ1-1; CDR3: CASSLPLRGEQTEAFF